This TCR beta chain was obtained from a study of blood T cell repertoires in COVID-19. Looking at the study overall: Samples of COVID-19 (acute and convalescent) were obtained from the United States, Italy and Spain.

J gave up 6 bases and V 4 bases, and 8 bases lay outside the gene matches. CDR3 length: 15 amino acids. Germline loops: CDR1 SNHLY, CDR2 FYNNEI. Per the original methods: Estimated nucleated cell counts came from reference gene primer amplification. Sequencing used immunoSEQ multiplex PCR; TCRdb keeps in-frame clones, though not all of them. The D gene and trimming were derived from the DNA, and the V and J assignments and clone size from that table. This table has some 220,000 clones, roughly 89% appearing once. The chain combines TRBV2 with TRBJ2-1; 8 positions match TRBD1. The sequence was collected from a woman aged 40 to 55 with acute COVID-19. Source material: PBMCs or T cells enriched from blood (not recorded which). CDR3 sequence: CASSVQQGAFNEQFF. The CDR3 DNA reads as TGTGCCAGCAGTGTCCAGCAGGGGGCTTTCAATGAGCAGTTCTTC.